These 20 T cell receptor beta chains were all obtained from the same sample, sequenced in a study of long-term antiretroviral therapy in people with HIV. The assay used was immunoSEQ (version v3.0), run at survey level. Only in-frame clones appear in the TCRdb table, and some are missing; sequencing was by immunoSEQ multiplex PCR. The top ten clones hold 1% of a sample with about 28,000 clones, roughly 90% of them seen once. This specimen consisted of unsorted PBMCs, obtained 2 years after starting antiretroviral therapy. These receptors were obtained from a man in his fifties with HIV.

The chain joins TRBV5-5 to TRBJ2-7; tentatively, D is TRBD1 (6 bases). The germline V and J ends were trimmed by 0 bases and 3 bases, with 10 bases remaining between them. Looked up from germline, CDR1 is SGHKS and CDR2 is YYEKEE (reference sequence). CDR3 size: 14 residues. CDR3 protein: CASSLVTGSYEQYF. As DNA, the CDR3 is TGTGCCAGCAGCTTGGTCACAGGGAGCTACGAGCAGTACTTC.

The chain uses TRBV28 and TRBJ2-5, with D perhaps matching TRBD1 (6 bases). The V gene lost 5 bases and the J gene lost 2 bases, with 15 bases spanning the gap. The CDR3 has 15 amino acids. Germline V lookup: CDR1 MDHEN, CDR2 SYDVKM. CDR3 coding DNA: TGTGCCAGCAGTCCCCTCCGACAGGCTCAAGAGACCCAGTACTTC. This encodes CASSPLRQAQETQYF.

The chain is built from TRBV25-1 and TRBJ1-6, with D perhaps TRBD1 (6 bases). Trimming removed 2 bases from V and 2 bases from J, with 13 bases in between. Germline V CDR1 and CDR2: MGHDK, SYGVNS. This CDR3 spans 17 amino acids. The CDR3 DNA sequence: TGTGCCAGCAGTGAACCGGACAGTAGGACCTATAATTCACCCCTCCACTTT. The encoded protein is CASSEPDSRTYNSPLHF.

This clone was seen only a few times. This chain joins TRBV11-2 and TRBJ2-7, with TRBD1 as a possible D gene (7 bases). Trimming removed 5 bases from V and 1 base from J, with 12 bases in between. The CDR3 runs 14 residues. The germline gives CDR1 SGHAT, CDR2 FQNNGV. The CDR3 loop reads CASSTPGGSYEQYF. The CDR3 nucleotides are TGTGCCAGCAGCACCCCAGGGGGGTCCTACGAGCAGTACTTC.

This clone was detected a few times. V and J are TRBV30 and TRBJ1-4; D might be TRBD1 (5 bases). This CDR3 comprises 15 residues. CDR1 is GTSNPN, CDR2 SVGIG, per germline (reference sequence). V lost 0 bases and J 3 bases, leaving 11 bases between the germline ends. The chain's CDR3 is CAWSVHKGPNEKLFF. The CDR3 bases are TGTGCCTGGAGTGTACACAAGGGACCTAATGAAAAACTGTTTTTT.

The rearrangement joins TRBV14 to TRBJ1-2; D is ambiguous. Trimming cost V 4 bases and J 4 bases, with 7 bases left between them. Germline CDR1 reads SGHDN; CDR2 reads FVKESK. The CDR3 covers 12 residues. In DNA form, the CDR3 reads TGTGCCAGCAGCCCGGGGTCCTATGGCTACACCTTC. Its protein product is CASSPGSYGYTF.

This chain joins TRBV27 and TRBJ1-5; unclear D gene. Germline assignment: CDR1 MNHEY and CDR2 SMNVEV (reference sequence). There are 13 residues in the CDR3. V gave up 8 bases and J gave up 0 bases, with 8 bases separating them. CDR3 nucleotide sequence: TGTGCCAGCTCCCCAGGTAGCAATCAGCCCCAGCATTTT. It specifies CASSPGSNQPQHF.

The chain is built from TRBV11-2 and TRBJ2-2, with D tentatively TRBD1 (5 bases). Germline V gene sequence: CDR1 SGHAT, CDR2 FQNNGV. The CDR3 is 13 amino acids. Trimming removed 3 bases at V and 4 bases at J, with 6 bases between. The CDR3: CASSLGPTGELFF. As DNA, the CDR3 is TGTGCCAGCAGCTTGGGGCCCACCGGGGAGCTGTTTTTT.

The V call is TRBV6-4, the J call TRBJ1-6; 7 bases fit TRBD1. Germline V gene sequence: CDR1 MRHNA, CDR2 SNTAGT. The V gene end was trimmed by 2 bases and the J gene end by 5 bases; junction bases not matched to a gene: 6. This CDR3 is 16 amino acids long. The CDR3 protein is CASSDPPDRDNSPLHF. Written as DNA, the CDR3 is TGTGCCAGCAGTGACCCGCCTGACAGGGATAATTCACCCCTCCACTTT.

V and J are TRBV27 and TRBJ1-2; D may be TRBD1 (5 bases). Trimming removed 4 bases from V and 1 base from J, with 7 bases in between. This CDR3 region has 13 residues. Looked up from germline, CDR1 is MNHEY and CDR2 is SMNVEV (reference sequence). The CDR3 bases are TGTGCCAGCAGTTGGGGCGGTAACTATGGCTACACCTTC. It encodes CASSWGGNYGYTF.

DNA of the CDR3: TGTGCCAGCAGTTTGGGCCGGACACCCAGGGGCTACACCTTC. Translated, it gives CASSLGRTPRGYTF. The chain carries TRBV28 and TRBJ1-2, with D possibly TRBD1 on 5 matching bases. This CDR3 spans 14 amino acids. V gave up 3 bases and J gave up 8 bases, with 16 bases separating them. CDR1 is MDHEN and CDR2 is SYDVKM in the germline V gene.

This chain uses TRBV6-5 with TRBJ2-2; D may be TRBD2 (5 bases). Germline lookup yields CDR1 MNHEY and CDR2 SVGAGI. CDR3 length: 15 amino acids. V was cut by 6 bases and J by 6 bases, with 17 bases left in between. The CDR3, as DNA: TGTGCCAGCAGCCATACTAGGAGGTGGGCCGGGGAGCTGTTTTTT. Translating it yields CASSHTRRWAGELFF.

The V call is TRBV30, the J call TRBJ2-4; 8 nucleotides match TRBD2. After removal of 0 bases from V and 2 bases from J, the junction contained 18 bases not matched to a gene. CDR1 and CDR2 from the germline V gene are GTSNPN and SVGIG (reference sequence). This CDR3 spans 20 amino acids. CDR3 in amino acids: CAWSVKWVVAGRMTKNIQYF. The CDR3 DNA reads TGTGCCTGGAGTGTTAAGTGGGTGGTAGCGGGGCGAATGACCAAAAACATTCAGTACTTC.

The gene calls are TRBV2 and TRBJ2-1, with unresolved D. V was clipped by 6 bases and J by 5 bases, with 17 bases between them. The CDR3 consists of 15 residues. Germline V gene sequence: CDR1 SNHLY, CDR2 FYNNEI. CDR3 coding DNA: TGTGCCAGCAGGGTGTACGACCAACTAAACAATGAGCAGTTCTTC. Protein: CASRVYDQLNNEQFF.

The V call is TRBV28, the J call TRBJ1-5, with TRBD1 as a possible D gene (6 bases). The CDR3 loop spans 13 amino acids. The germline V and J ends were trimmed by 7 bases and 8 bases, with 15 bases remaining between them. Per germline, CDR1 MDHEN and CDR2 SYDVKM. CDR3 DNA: TGTGCCAGCAACCAACAGGGCTCTAAGCCCCAGCATTTT. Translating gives CASNQQGSKPQHF.

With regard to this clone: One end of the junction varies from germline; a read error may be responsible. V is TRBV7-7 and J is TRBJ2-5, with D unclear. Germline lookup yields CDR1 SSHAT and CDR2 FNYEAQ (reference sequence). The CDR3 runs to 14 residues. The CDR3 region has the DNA TGTGCTAGCAGCGAAATTCTGTCCCAAGAGACCCAGTACTTC. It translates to CASSEILSQETQYF. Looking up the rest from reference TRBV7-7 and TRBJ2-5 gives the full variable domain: GAGVSQSPRYKVTKRGQDVTLRCDPISSHATLYWYQQALGQGPEFLTYFNYEAQPDKSGLPSDRFSAERPEGSISTLTIQRTEQRDSAMYRCASSEILSQETQYFGPGTRLLVL.

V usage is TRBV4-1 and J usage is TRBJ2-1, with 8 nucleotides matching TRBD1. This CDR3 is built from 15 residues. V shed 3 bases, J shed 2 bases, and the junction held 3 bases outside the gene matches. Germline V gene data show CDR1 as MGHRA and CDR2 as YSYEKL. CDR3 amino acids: CASSQTGAPYNEQFF. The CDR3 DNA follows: TGCGCCAGCAGCCAGACAGGGGCCCCCTACAATGAGCAGTTCTTC.

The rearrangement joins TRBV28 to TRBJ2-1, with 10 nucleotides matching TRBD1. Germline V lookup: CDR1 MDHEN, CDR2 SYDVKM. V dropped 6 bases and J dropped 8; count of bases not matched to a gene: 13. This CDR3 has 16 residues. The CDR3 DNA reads TGTGCCAGCAGACCCCTTAGCGGGACAGGGGAATATGAGCAGTTCTTC. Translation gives CASRPLSGTGEYEQFF. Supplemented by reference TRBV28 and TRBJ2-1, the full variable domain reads DVKVTQSSRYLVKRTGEKVFLECVQDMDHENMFWYRQDPGLGLRLIYFSYDVKMKEKGDIPEGYSVSREKKERFSLILESASTNQTSMYLCASRPLSGTGEYEQFFGPGTRLTVL.

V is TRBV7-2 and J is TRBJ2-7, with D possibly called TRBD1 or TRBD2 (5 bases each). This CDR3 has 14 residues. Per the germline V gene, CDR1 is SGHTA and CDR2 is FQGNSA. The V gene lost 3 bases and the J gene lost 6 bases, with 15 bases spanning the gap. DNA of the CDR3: TGTGCCAGCAGCTTCGGGACCTCCCCTTTCGAGCAGTACTTC. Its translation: CASSFGTSPFEQYF. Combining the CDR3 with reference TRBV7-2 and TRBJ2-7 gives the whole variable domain GAGVSQSPSNKVTEKGKDVELRCDPISGHTALYWYRQSLGQGLEFLIYFQGNSAPDKSGLPSDRFSAERTGGSVSTLTIQRTQQEDSAVYLCASSFGTSPFEQYFGPGTRLTVT.

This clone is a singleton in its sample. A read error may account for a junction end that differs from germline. This chain's CDR3 is CASSLTIVTVGTDTQYF. CDR3 bases: TGTGCCAGCAGCCTCACCATTGTCACAGTGGGCACGGATACGCAGTATTTT. J is TRBJ2-3 and V is TRBV7-9; no reliable D call. The CDR3 has 17 residues. Germline V gene data show CDR1 as SEHNR and CDR2 as FQNEAQ (reference sequence). Full variable domain (remainder filled in from reference TRBV7-9 and TRBJ2-3): DTGVSQNPRHKITKRGQNVTFRCDPISEHNRLYWYRQTLGQGPEFLTYFQNEAQLEKSRLLSDRFSAERPKGSFSTLEIQRTEQGDSAMYLCASSLTIVTVGTDTQYFGPGTRLTVL.